This T cell receptor beta chain was sequenced during a study of cytomegalovirus exposure and HLA in healthy donors. General study findings and limits: Cytomegalovirus-associated status was assigned to 150 to 200 TCR beta chains. Most CMV-associated TCR beta chains appeared HLA-restricted in a later analysis. Reportedly, diagnosis of cytomegalovirus status by the classifier showed high specificity and sensitivity.

Concerning this clone: What it binds is unknown.

Primers included in the PCR were 60 Vbeta and 13 Jbeta primers. TCRdb's table, derived via immunoSEQ multiplex PCR, lists solely in-frame clones and lacks some. Found here are about 59,000 clones, about 81% of them singletons; the top ten hold roughly 7.1%. Trimming shortened V by 0 bases and J by 4 bases, and 13 bases separated the two germline ends. The V gene's germline CDR1 is SGHRS and CDR2 YFSETQ. CDR3 length: 15 amino acids. Sample: PBMCs. The receptor comes from a man aged 25 to 45 in good health and CMV-seropositive. V gene TRBV5-1 combines with J gene TRBJ1-2; no clear D. As DNA, the CDR3 is TGCGCCAGCAGCTTGGATCTCCATACAAGCTATGGCTACACCTTC. Encoded protein: CASSLDLHTSYGYTF.